This T cell receptor (beta chain) originates from a study of patients and donors after allogeneic stem cell transplantation. TCRdb reanalysed the RT-PCR reads using MiXCR and keeps one entry per CDR3 protein. Here the sample spans thousands of distinct CDR3 sequences, about an eighth being singletons. The germline V and J ends were trimmed by 4 bases and 1 base, with 7 bases remaining between them. CDR3 size: 13 residues. The germline V gene has CDR1 LNHDA and CDR2 SQIVND (reference sequence). This receptor was taken from a human donor who was either an allogeneic HSCT recipient or a stem cell or donor lymphocyte infusion donor (not recorded which). It is not recorded whose cells these are; they may come from a transplant donor. V usage is TRBV19 and J usage is TRBJ2-5, with D perhaps TRBD1 (5 bases). Sequencing was done on a sample of blood, either unsorted or a sorted T cell fraction (not recorded which). CDR3 nucleotide sequence: TGTGCCAGTAGTAGCAGGGCCCAAGAGACCCAGTACTTC. This codes for CASSSRAQETQYF.